This entry lists 22 T cell receptor beta chains sequenced from one sample in a study of CD8 T cells in ankylosing spondylitis. TCRdb redid the calling of the 5' RACE reads with MiXCR, one entry per CDR3 protein. Of fewer than 200,000 distinct CDR3 sequences in the sample, about 18% were seen once. The sequenced sample consisted of blood, either unsorted or a sorted T cell fraction (not recorded which). These receptors came from a male donor aged 5 to 30 with ankylosing spondylitis or in good health (not recorded which).

Many counts were recorded for this clonotype. The chain uses TRBV6-2 or TRBV6-3 and TRBJ2-2; D perhaps matches TRBD2 (6 bases). CDR1 is MNHEY, CDR2 SVGEGT, per germline. CDR3 size: 12 residues. The V end lost 6 bases, the J end lost 6 bases, and 8 bases lay between the germline ends. CDR3 residues: CASRRLAGELFF. CDR3 nucleotides: TGTGCCAGCAGACGACTAGCCGGGGAGCTGTTTTTT.

This clonotype was detected ten times or more. Here the CDR3 reads CSETGLGDEQFF. The CDR3 DNA is TGCAGCGAGACGGGACTAGGGGATGAGCAGTTCTTC. The chain recombines TRBV20-1 with TRBJ2-1, with TRBD2 matching over 8 bases. CDR3 length: 12 residues. The germline V gene has CDR1 DFQATT and CDR2 SNEGSKA (reference sequence).

This clonotype was seen at least ten times. V is TRBV9 and J is TRBJ1-1, with D unclear. V dropped 4 bases and J dropped 0 bases, with 13 bases sitting between them. Per germline, CDR1 SGDLS and CDR2 YYNGEE. The CDR3 has 15 residues. The CDR3 DNA is TGTGCCAGCAGCCCTCGGGAAGGGATGAACACTGAAGCTTTCTTT. This gives the protein CASSPREGMNTEAFF.

This clonotype was picked up many times. V gene TRBV7-2 combines with J gene TRBJ2-7; no definite D call. Germline values: CDR1 SGHTA, CDR2 FQGNSA. This CDR3 region has 14 residues. V shed 4 bases and J shed 0 bases, with 10 bases lying between them. In DNA, the CDR3 is TGTGCCAGCAGCTCAAAGGGAACCTCCTACGAGCAGTACTTC. Its translation is CASSSKGTSYEQYF.

This clonotype showed up many times. V and J are TRBV5-6 and TRBJ2-1; 7 nucleotides match TRBD2. This CDR3 region has 17 residues. Germline CDR1 and CDR2: SGHDT and YYEEEE. V was pared by 3 bases and J by 4 bases, with 13 bases of the junction left unmatched. The chain's CDR3 is CASSWPAAGVLYNEQFF. CDR3 coding DNA: TGTGCCAGCAGCTGGCCGGCGGCGGGAGTTCTTTACAATGAGCAGTTCTTC.

This clonotype was detected many times. This chain uses TRBV5-6 with TRBJ2-6; TRBD1 might be the D (6 bases). Germline CDR1 and CDR2: SGHDT and YYEEEE. The CDR3 covers 18 residues. V dropped 3 bases and J dropped 4 bases, with 20 bases sitting between them. As DNA, the CDR3 is TGTGCCAGCAGCTCGGCCGGGACAAGTTCGATCGGGGCCAACGTCCTGACTTTC. Protein: CASSSAGTSSIGANVLTF. The entire variable domain, with the rest obtained from reference TRBV5-6 and TRBJ2-6, is as follows: DAGVTQSPTHLIKTRGQQVTLRCSPKSGHDTVSWYQQALGQGPQFIFQYYEEEERQRGNFPDRFSGHQFPNYSSELNVNALLLGDSALYLCASSSAGTSSIGANVLTFGAGSRLTVL.

The chain carries TRBV5-4 and TRBJ1-2; D remains unclear. V was shortened by 2 bases and J by 2 bases, with 16 bases between the two germline ends. Looked up from germline, CDR1 is SGHNT and CDR2 is YYREEE (reference sequence). CDR3 length equals 16 residues. CDR3 sequence: CASSFPRPASNYGYTF. CDR3 nucleotide sequence: TGTGCCAGCAGCTTTCCCAGACCTGCATCCAACTATGGCTACACCTTC.

This clonotype was picked up many times. DNA for the CDR3: TGTGCCAGCAGTTTTGAGGGCCCTCAAGAGACCCAGTACTTC. Translating gives CASSFEGPQETQYF. The chain is built from TRBV12-3 or TRBV12-4 and TRBJ2-5, with D possibly TRBD2 on 5 matching bases. The V and J ends lost 3 bases and 2 bases respectively, with 10 bases between them. CDR3 length: 14 amino acids.

The CDR3 sequence: CASSQDSPTSGSKNEQFF. The CDR3 region has the DNA TGCGCCAGCAGCCAAGATTCGCCGACTAGCGGGAGTAAGAATGAGCAGTTCTTC. The rearrangement uses TRBV4-3 and TRBJ2-1; TRBD2 agrees at 12 bases. V shed 0 bases, J shed 7 bases, and the junction held 10 bases outside the gene matches. CDR1 and CDR2 from the germline V gene are LGHNA and YSLEER. The CDR3 sequence is 18 residues long.

This clonotype occurred many times. This chain connects TRBV6-2 or TRBV6-3 to TRBJ2-7; 11 bases are shared with TRBD2. CDR1 is MNHEY, CDR2 SVGEGT, per germline. V shed 10 bases and J 7 bases; nucleotides not matched to a gene: 12. CDR3 size: 14 residues. The CDR3 spells CATNPLAGASEQYF. DNA of the CDR3: TGTGCCACCAACCCACTAGCGGGAGCTTCTGAGCAGTACTTC.

This clonotype showed up many times. V and J are TRBV9 and TRBJ2-2; TRBD1 matches 8 bases. Germline CDR1 and CDR2: SGDLS and YYNGEE. V shed 4 bases, J shed 2 bases, and the junction held 10 bases outside the gene matches. The CDR3 runs to 17 residues. The CDR3 loop is CASSQDRARLNTGELFF. CDR3 DNA sequence: TGTGCCAGCAGCCAGGACAGGGCGCGTCTTAACACCGGGGAGCTGTTTTTT. Using reference TRBV9 and TRBJ2-2 for the parts outside the CDR3, the full variable domain is DSGVTQTPKHLITATGQRVTLRCSPRSGDLSVYWYQQSLDQGLQFLIQYYNGEERAKGNILERFSAQQFPDLHSELNLSSLELGDSALYFCASSQDRARLNTGELFFGEGSRLTVL.

This clonotype was recorded at least ten times. The V gene is TRBV6-2 or TRBV6-3, the J gene TRBJ2-3; perhaps D is TRBD1 or TRBD2 (5 bases each). Trimming removed 0 bases at V and 0 bases at J, with 16 bases between. Germline lookup yields CDR1 MNHEY and CDR2 SVGEGT. The CDR3 runs to 18 residues. CDR3 sequence (DNA): TGTGCCAGCAGTTACTCGAGAGGGGTGACTCGAAGCACAGATACGCAGTATTTT. Its translation: CASSYSRGVTRSTDTQYF.

This clonotype was seen many times. The CDR3 DNA follows: TGCAGCGTTGCTGACAGGAGTTACGAGCAGTACTTC. Protein product: CSVADRSYEQYF. J is TRBJ2-7 and V is TRBV29-1, with a possible D match to TRBD1 (6 bases). The V end was cut by 4 bases, the J end by 4 bases, with 11 bases between. CDR3 length: 12 residues. The germline V gene has CDR1 SQVTM and CDR2 ANQGSEA.

This clonotype was recorded at least ten times. The V and J genes are TRBV15 and TRBJ1-2; D unresolved. Germline-derived CDR1 and CDR2 are LNHNV and YYDKDF (reference sequence). The CDR3 totals 17 residues. The V gene lost 0 bases and the J gene lost 4 bases, with 18 bases spanning the gap. The CDR3 here is CATSRDGGARETYGYTF. The CDR3 DNA follows: TGTGCCACCAGCAGAGATGGAGGAGCAAGGGAAACCTATGGCTACACCTTC. Full variable domain (outside the CDR3, taken from reference TRBV15 and TRBJ1-2): DAMVIQNPRYQVTQFGKPVTLSCSQTLNHNVMYWYQQKSSQAPKLLFHYYDKDFNNEADTPDNFQSRRPNTSFCFLDIRSPGLGDTAMYLCATSRDGGARETYGYTFGSGTRLTVV.

This chain connects TRBV5-8 to TRBJ2-1; D remains ambiguous. Germline loops: CDR1 SGHTS, CDR2 YDEGEE. V was cut by 3 bases and J by 3 bases, with 16 bases left in between. The CDR3 totals 16 residues. The CDR3 protein is CASSSPGRTRYNEQFF. The CDR3 DNA reads TGTGCCAGCAGCTCGCCCGGACGGACCCGCTACAATGAGCAGTTCTTC.

This clonotype was counted ten times or more. The V gene is TRBV20-1, the J gene TRBJ2-2; D is perhaps TRBD1 or TRBD2 (5 bases each). Germline CDR1 is DFQATT and CDR2 is SNEGSKA (reference sequence). The CDR3 has 12 amino acids. Trimming cost V 3 bases and J 6 bases, with 8 bases left between them. This CDR3 is CSASRGAGELFF. In nucleotides, the CDR3 is TGCAGTGCTAGTCGGGGCGCCGGGGAGCTGTTTTTT.

This clonotype was seen repeatedly, ten times or more. The chain has TRBV7-8 and TRBJ2-7; tentative D call: TRBD1 (6 bases). This CDR3 contains 14 residues. CDR1 and CDR2 (germline): SGHVS, FQNEAQ. The V gene lost 6 bases and the J gene lost 2 bases, with 14 bases spanning the gap. The CDR3 spells CASSLRGDTYEQYF. The CDR3 coding sequence is TGTGCCAGCAGTCTCAGGGGCGATACCTACGAGCAGTACTTC.

In its sample, this clonotype was seen many times. The chain carries TRBV10-3 and TRBJ2-3; D might be TRBD2 (6 bases). Trimming cost V 7 bases and J 4 bases, with 12 bases left between them. There are 13 residues in the CDR3. Germline CDR1 is ENHRY and CDR2 is SYGVKD. CDR3 sequence: CAITGTVSDTQYF. CDR3 DNA: TGTGCCATCACCGGGACTGTATCAGATACGCAGTATTTT.

V usage is TRBV11-2 and J usage is TRBJ1-1; no reliable D call. This CDR3 comprises 11 residues. The V gene's germline CDR1 is SGHAT and CDR2 FQNNGV. Trimming pared 3 bases from V and 5 bases from J, leaving 4 bases between. The CDR3 reads CASSFETEAFF. The CDR3 DNA follows: TGTGCCAGCAGCTTTGAGACTGAAGCTTTCTTT. The variable domain in full, with the rest retrieved from reference TRBV11-2 and TRBJ1-1, is EAGVAQSPRYKIIEKRQSVAFWCNPISGHATLYWYQQILGQGPKLLIQFQNNGVVDDSQLPKDRFSAERLKGVDSTLKIQPAKLEDSAVYLCASSFETEAFFGQGTRLTVV.

The chain uses TRBV7-8 and TRBJ2-3; 14 nucleotides align to TRBD2. The CDR3 is 17 residues long. J was trimmed by 0 bases and V by 8 bases; bases with no gene match: 7. Germline lookup yields CDR1 SGHVS and CDR2 FQNEAQ. CDR3 nucleotides: TGTGCCAGCGGACTAGCGGGAGGATTTTCTAGCACAGATACGCAGTATTTT. Translating gives CASGLAGGFSSTDTQYF.

The chain employs TRBV20-1 and TRBJ2-1; perhaps TRBD2 as D (5 bases). This CDR3 is 12 amino acids long. CDR1 is DFQATT and CDR2 is SNEGSKA in the germline V gene (reference sequence). The ends were cut back, 4 bases at V and 6 bases at J, with 10 bases in the middle. The CDR3: CSAIGKLNEQFF. CDR3 sequence (DNA): TGCAGTGCTATCGGGAAACTCAATGAGCAGTTCTTC.

This rearrangement joins TRBV20-1 to TRBJ2-1; D gene unclear. The CDR3 totals 10 residues. The germline V gene has CDR1 DFQATT and CDR2 SNEGSKA (reference sequence). V was pared by 2 bases and J by 8 bases, with 4 bases between. The CDR3: CSARSYEQFF. Here the CDR3 DNA reads TGCAGTGCTAGAAGCTATGAGCAGTTCTTC.